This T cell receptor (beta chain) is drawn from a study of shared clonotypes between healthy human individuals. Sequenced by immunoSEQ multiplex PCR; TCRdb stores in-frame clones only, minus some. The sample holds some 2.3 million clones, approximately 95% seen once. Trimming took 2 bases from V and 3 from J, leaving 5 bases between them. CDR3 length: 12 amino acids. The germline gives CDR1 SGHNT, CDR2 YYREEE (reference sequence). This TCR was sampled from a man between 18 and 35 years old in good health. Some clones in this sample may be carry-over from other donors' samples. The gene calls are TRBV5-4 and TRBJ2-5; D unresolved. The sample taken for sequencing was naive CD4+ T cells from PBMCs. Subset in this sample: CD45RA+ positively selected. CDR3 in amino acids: CASSFGEETQYF. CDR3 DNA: TGTGCCAGCAGCTTTGGCGAAGAGACCCAGTACTTC.